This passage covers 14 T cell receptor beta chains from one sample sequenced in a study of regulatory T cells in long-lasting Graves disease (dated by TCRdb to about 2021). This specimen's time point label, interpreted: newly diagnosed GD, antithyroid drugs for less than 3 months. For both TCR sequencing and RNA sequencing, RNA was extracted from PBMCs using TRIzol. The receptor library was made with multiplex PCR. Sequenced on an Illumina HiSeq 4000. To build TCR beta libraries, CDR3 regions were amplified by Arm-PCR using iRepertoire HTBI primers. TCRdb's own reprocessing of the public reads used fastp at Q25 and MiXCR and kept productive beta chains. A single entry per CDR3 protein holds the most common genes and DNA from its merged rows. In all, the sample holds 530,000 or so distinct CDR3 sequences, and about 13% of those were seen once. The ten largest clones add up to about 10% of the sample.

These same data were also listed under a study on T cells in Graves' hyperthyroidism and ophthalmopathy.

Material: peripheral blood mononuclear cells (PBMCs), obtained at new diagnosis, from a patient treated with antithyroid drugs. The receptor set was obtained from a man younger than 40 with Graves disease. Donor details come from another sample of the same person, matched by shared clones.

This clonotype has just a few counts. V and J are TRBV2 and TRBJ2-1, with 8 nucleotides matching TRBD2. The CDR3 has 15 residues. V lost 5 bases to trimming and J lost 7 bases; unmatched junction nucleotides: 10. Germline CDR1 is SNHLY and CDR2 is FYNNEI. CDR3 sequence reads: CASSPGTRGMNEQFF. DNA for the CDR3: TGTGCCAGCAGTCCCGGGACTAGAGGTATGAATGAGCAGTTCTTC.

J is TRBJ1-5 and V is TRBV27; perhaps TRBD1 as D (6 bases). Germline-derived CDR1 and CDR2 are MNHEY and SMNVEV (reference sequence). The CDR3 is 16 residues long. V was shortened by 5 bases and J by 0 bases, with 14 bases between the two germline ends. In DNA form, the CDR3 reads TGTGCCAGCAGTCCCTTACAGGGCCGTAGCAATCAGCCCCAGCATTTT. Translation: CASSPLQGRSNQPQHF.

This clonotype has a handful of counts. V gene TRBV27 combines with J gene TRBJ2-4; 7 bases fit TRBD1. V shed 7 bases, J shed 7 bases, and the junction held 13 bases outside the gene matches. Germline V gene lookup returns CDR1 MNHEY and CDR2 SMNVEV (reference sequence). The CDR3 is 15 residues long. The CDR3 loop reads CASTATGDGVNIQYF. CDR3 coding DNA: TGTGCCAGCACCGCAACAGGGGACGGAGTTAACATTCAGTACTTC.

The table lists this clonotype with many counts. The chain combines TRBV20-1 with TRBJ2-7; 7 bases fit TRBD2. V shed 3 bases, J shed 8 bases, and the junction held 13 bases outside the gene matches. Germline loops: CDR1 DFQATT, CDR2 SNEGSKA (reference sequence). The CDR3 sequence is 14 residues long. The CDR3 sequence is CSASQTSPTLKQYF. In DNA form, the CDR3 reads TGCAGTGCTAGCCAGACTAGCCCCACGCTGAAGCAGTACTTC.

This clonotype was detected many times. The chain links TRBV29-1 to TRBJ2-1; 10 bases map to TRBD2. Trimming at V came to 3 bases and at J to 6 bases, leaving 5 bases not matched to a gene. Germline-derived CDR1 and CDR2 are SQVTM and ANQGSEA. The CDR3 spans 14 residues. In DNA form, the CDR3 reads TGCAGCGTTGAGGCTAGCGGGAGTGGCAATGAGCAGTTCTTC. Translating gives CSVEASGSGNEQFF.

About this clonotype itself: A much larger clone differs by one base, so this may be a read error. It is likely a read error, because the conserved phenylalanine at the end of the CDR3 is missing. The CDR3 DNA sequence: TGTGCCGTAGGAGGATTAGGCGGGAGTGCCTACAATGAGCAGTTCCTC. Its protein product is CAVGGLGGSAYNEQFL. The chain has TRBV5-4 and TRBJ2-1, with 7 bases matching TRBD2. Germline values: CDR1 SGHNT, CDR2 YYREEE (reference sequence). V lost 10 bases, J lost 2 bases, and 15 bases stayed unmatched. The CDR3 runs to 16 residues.

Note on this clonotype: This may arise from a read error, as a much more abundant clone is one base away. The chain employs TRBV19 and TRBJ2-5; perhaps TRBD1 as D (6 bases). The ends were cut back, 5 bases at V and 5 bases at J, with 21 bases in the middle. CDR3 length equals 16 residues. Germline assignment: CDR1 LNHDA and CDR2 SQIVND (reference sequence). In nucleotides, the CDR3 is TGTGCCAGTAGTGGCTACAGGGTTGGGGATTCGGAGACCCAGTACTTC. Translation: CASSGYRVGDSETQYF.

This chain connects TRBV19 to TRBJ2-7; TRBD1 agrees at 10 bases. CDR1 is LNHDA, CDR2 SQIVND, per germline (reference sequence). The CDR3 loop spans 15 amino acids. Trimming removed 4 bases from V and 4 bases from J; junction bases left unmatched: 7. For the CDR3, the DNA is TGTGCCAGTAGTAGAGAGACAGGGGGCGTATACGAGCAGTACTTC. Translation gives CASSRETGGVYEQYF.

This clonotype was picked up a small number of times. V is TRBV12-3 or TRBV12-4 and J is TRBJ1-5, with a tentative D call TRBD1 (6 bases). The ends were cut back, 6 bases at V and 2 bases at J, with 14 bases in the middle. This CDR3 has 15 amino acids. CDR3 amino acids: CASSPQGSGNQPQHF. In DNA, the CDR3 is TGTGCCAGCAGCCCACAGGGTAGTGGCAATCAGCCCCAGCATTTT.

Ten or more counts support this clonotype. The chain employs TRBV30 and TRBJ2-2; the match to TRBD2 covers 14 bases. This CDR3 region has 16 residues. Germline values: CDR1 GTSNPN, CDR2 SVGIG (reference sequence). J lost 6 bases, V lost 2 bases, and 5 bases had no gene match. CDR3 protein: CAWSRGTSGSPGELFF. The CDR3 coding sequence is TGTGCCTGGAGTCGAGGGACTAGCGGGAGTCCCGGGGAGCTGTTTTTT.

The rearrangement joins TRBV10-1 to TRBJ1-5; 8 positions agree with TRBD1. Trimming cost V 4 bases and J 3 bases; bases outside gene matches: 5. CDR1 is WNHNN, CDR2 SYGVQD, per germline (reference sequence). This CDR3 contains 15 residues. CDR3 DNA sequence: TGCGCCAGCAGTGGGGGGACAGGTTCCAATCAGCCCCAGCATTTT. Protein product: CASSGGTGSNQPQHF.

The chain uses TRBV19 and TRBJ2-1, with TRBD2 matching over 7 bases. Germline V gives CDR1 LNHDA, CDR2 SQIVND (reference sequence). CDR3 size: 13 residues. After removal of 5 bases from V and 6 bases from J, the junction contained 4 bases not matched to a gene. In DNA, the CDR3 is TGTGCCAGTAGTCCAGCGGGGCTCAATGAGCAGTTCTTC. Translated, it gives CASSPAGLNEQFF.

The CDR3 is CASRPTLTDTQYF. Here the CDR3 DNA reads TGTGCCAGCCGGCCGACACTCACAGATACGCAGTATTTT. This chain uses TRBV19 with TRBJ2-3; D is unclear. From germline, CDR1 is LNHDA and CDR2 SQIVND (reference sequence). V lost 9 bases and J 2 bases, leaving 12 bases between the germline ends. The CDR3 consists of 13 residues.

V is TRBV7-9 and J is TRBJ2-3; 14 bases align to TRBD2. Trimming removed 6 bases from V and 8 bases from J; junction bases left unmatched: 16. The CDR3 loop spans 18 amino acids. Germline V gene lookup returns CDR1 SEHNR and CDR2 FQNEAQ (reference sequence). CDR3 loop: CASRPPMTSGRATGTQYF. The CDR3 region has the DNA TGTGCCAGCAGACCTCCGATGACTAGCGGGAGGGCCACGGGTACGCAGTATTTT.